Following are 5 T cell receptor beta chains from one sample sequenced in a study of blood T cells in healthy people across ages. With a J-beta primer mix and a sample-barcoded 5' primer, a second PCR ran roughly 6 to 11 cycles. From the 5' RACE reads, TCRdb called clonotypes with MiXCR, one entry per CDR3 protein. The sample includes around 1,800,000 distinct CDR3 sequences, about 39% of them seen just once. The sample taken for sequencing was blood. Source of these receptors: a human donor in good health.

This clonotype was counted only a few times. The genes are TRBV6-2 or TRBV6-3 and TRBJ2-5, with a weak D call TRBD1 (5 bases). The J call could be wrong; TRBJ2-7 is a better fit for the DNA end. This CDR3 has 14 residues. Germline V gives CDR1 MNHEY, CDR2 SVGEGT. The CDR3 bases are TGTGCCAGCAGTTACGGGCCAGGGCTGTACGAGCAGTACTTC. Residues: CASSYGPGLYEQYF.

This chain links TRBV27 with TRBJ1-5; the D is unclear. The CDR3 totals 15 residues. V dropped 6 bases and J dropped 2 bases, with 14 bases sitting between them. The germline gives CDR1 MNHEY, CDR2 SMNVEV (reference sequence). The CDR3 loop reads CASSPTRGGNQPQHF. In nucleotides, the CDR3 is TGTGCCAGCAGCCCAACCCGAGGAGGCAATCAGCCCCAGCATTTT.

This clonotype was seen a few times. The J gene is TRBJ2-7, the V gene TRBV6-1; tentatively, D is TRBD1 (6 bases). Trimming shortened V by 4 bases and J by 4 bases, and 17 bases separated the two germline ends. The germline V gene has CDR1 MNHNS and CDR2 SASEGT. There are 15 residues in the CDR3. CDR3 in amino acids: CASSVNRATGYEQYF. As DNA, the CDR3 is TGTGCCAGCAGTGTAAACAGGGCCACGGGTTACGAGCAGTACTTC.

V gene TRBV7-2 combines with J gene TRBJ2-3; 11 bases agree with TRBD2. The V and J ends lost 5 bases and 2 bases, in that order; junction bases with no gene match: 3. The CDR3 runs to 15 residues. Germline V CDR1 and CDR2: SGHTA, FQGNSA. DNA for the CDR3: TGTGCCAGCAGCGGGACTAGCGGACCCACAGATACGCAGTATTTT. It yields the protein CASSGTSGPTDTQYF.

This chain uses TRBV10-3 with TRBJ2-7, with 14 bases that match TRBD2. Trimming cost V 6 bases and J 0 bases; bases outside gene matches: 13. The CDR3 has 19 residues. Germline CDR1 reads ENHRY; CDR2 reads SYGVKD. The CDR3 reads CAIRQQRGLAGESSYEQYF. The DNA for the CDR3 is TGTGCCATCAGGCAACAAAGGGGACTAGCGGGGGAGAGCTCCTACGAGCAGTACTTC.